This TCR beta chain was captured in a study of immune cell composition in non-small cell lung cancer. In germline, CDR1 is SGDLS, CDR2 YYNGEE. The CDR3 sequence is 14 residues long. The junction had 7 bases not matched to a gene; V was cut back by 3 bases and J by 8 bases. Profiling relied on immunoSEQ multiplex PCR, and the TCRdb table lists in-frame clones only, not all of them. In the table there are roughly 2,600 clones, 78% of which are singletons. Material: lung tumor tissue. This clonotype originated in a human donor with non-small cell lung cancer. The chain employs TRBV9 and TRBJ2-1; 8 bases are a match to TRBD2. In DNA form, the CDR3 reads TGTGCCAGCAGCGCTAGACTAGCGCGGGATGAGCAGTTCTTC. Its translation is CASSARLARDEQFF.